This T cell receptor beta chain was sequenced for a study of cytomegalovirus exposure and HLA in healthy donors. Overall study context: According to later analysis, the same platform produced the 120 validation and around 730 first-cohort repertoires.

The donors were part of the roughly 110-subject validation cohort, which stood apart from the roughly 730-subject first cohort. Looked up from germline, CDR1 is MNHNS and CDR2 is SASEGT. V shed 2 bases, J shed 8 bases, and the junction held 8 bases outside the gene matches. The CDR3 spans 16 residues. Clones were read by immunoSEQ multiplex PCR, and TCRdb kept only the in-frame ones, dropping some. The table includes 130,000 to 150,000 clones, approximately 90% detected once. The clonotype comes from a woman between 25 and 40 years old in good health and CMV-seropositive. Source material: PBMCs. This chain links TRBV6-1 with TRBJ2-3, with 12 nucleotides matching TRBD2. The CDR3 loop reads CASSEWASGGGGTQYF. DNA for the CDR3: TGTGCCAGCAGTGAATGGGCTAGCGGGGGGGGCGGTACGCAGTATTTT.